These T cell receptor beta chains were read from a single sample in a study of shared clonotypes between healthy human individuals. Using immunoSEQ multiplex PCR, the repertoire was profiled, and TCRdb retains in-frame clones only, with some absent. The repertoire holds roughly 2,000,000 clones, about 95% seen once, with 0.9% to 1.5% in the top ten. Sequencing input: naive CD8+ T cells sorted from blood. The receptors originated from a man in his late teens or twenties in good health. Each CDR3 is given with its conserved first and last residue. The D gene is left open where the match is weak. Size values are once, few and many counts, or a class for expanded clones, and some rows have none.

clone size: once
D gene: TRBD1
J gene: TRBJ1-1
V gene: TRBV13
CDR3 protein: CASSLQGAGTEAFF
CDR3 DNA: TGTGCCAGCAGCTTACAGGGGGCTGGTACTGAAGCTTTCTTT

clone size: .
D gene: .
J gene: TRBJ1-1
V gene: TRBV7-2
CDR3 protein: CASSPELMAGHEAFF
CDR3 DNA: TGTGCCAGCAGCCCAGAGCTCATGGCAGGGCATGAAGCTTTCTTT

clone size: .
D gene: .
J gene: TRBJ1-6
V gene: TRBV27
CDR3 protein: CASSLSQGSSPLHF
CDR3 DNA: TGTGCCAGCAGTTTATCTCAAGGTAGCTCACCCCTCCACTTT

clone size: once
D gene: .
J gene: TRBJ1-2
V gene: TRBV6-5
CDR3 protein: CASSYPRGGYTF
CDR3 DNA: TGTGCCAGCAGTTACCCGAGGGGTGGCTACACCTTC

clone size: .
D gene: .
J gene: TRBJ2-3
V gene: TRBV4-3
CDR3 protein: CASSQSIAFTDTQYF
CDR3 DNA: TGCGCCAGCAGCCAATCAATAGCGTTCACAGATACGCAGTATTTT

clone size: .
D gene: .
J gene: TRBJ2-7
V gene: TRBV2
CDR3 protein: CASSGTQMSYEQYF
CDR3 DNA: TGTGCCAGCAGCGGGACCCAAATGTCCTACGAGCAGTACTTC

clone size: .
D gene: TRBD1
J gene: TRBJ1-3
V gene: TRBV6-5
CDR3 protein: CASSYDRAGNTIYF
CDR3 DNA: TGTGCCAGCAGTTACGACAGGGCTGGAAACACCATATATTTT

clone size: once
D gene: TRBD1
J gene: TRBJ2-4
V gene: TRBV29-1
CDR3 protein: CSVEGQGNIQYF
CDR3 DNA: TGCAGCGTTGAGGGACAGGGAAACATTCAGTACTTC

clone size: .
D gene: .
J gene: TRBJ2-7
V gene: TRBV5-1
CDR3 protein: CASSLRGGMDEQYF
CDR3 DNA: TGCGCCAGCAGCCTCAGGGGGGGTATGGACGAGCAGTACTTC

clone size: once
D gene: TRBD2
J gene: TRBJ2-1
V gene: TRBV4-1
CDR3 protein: CASSQGSGRAREQFF
CDR3 DNA: TGCGCCAGCAGCCAAGGGAGCGGGAGGGCACGGGAGCAGTTCTTC

clone size: .
D gene: .
J gene: TRBJ2-7
V gene: TRBV5-6
CDR3 protein: CASSLGFSYEQYF
CDR3 DNA: TGTGCCAGCAGCTTGGGATTCTCCTACGAGCAGTACTTC

clone size: .
D gene: .
J gene: TRBJ2-2
V gene: TRBV7-7
CDR3 protein: CASSPGTGELFF
CDR3 DNA: TGTGCTAGCAGCCCTGGGACCGGGGAGCTGTTTTTT

clone size: .
D gene: .
J gene: TRBJ2-7
V gene: TRBV7-9
CDR3 protein: CASSSPGFHEQYF
CDR3 DNA: TGTGCCAGCAGCTCTCCGGGGTTTCACGAGCAGTACTTC

clone size: .
D gene: TRBD1
J gene: TRBJ1-5
V gene: TRBV6-4
CDR3 protein: CASSDGGGSYSNQPQHF
CDR3 DNA: TGTGCCAGCAGTGACGGAGGGGGCAGCTATAGCAATCAGCCCCAGCATTTT

clone size: .
D gene: .
J gene: TRBJ2-7
V gene: TRBV11-1
CDR3 protein: CASSLGLRGDSYEQYF
CDR3 DNA: TGTGCCAGCAGCTTAGGTTTGCGGGGAGACTCCTACGAGCAGTACTTC

clone size: .
D gene: TRBD1
J gene: TRBJ1-4
V gene: TRBV4-1
CDR3 protein: CASSHPGQGLEKLFF
CDR3 DNA: TGCGCCAGCAGCCATCCGGGACAGGGGCTGGAAAAACTGTTTTTT

clone size: .
D gene: .
J gene: TRBJ2-1
V gene: TRBV5-1
CDR3 protein: CASSLEGRYNEQFF
CDR3 DNA: TGCGCCAGCAGCTTGGAAGGGCGGTACAATGAGCAGTTCTTC

clone size: .
D gene: .
J gene: TRBJ2-2
V gene: TRBV9
CDR3 protein: CASSVAPGLTGELFF
CDR3 DNA: TGTGCCAGCAGCGTAGCTCCAGGGCTGACCGGGGAGCTGTTTTTT

clone size: .
D gene: .
J gene: TRBJ1-1
V gene: TRBV19
CDR3 protein: CASSDGMNTEAFF
CDR3 DNA: TGTGCCAGTAGCGACGGCATGAACACTGAAGCTTTCTTT

clone size: once
D gene: .
J gene: TRBJ1-2
V gene: TRBV9
CDR3 protein: CASSPEGGMDYGYTF
CDR3 DNA: TGTGCCAGCAGCCCTGAGGGGGGGATGGACTATGGCTACACCTTC

clone size: .
D gene: TRBD2
J gene: TRBJ2-7
V gene: TRBV7-9
CDR3 protein: CASSGREDSEQYF
CDR3 DNA: TGTGCCAGCAGCGGGAGGGAAGACAGTGAGCAGTACTTC

clone size: .
D gene: TRBD1
J gene: TRBJ2-6
V gene: TRBV27
CDR3 protein: CASSLYQGAAGANVLTF
CDR3 DNA: TGTGCCAGCAGTTTATATCAGGGGGCGGCTGGGGCCAACGTCCTGACTTTC

clone size: .
D gene: .
J gene: TRBJ2-1
V gene: TRBV30
CDR3 protein: CAWSAEGNEQFF
CDR3 DNA: TGTGCCTGGAGTGCGGAGGGCAATGAGCAGTTCTTC

clone size: .
D gene: TRBD1
J gene: TRBJ2-5
V gene: TRBV7-9
CDR3 protein: CASSFAGTAGETQYF
CDR3 DNA: TGTGCCAGCAGCTTCGCCGGGACAGCAGGAGAGACCCAGTACTTC

clone size: once
D gene: .
J gene: TRBJ2-3
V gene: TRBV30
CDR3 protein: CAWSVASFTDTQYF
CDR3 DNA: TGTGCCTGGAGTGTCGCCAGTTTCACAGATACGCAGTATTTT

clone size: once
D gene: TRBD2
J gene: TRBJ2-1
V gene: TRBV7-6
CDR3 protein: CASSRRLAGTDYNEQFF
CDR3 DNA: TGTGCCAGCAGCAGAAGACTAGCGGGGACGGACTACAATGAGCAGTTCTTC

clone size: .
D gene: TRBD2
J gene: TRBJ2-7
V gene: TRBV7-6
CDR3 protein: CASSLESPGGSYEQYF
CDR3 DNA: TGTGCCAGCAGCTTAGAGTCGCCGGGGGGGTCCTACGAGCAGTACTTC

clone size: .
D gene: .
J gene: TRBJ1-5
V gene: TRBV10-1
CDR3 protein: CASRERGFKGSNQPQHF
CDR3 DNA: TGCGCCAGCAGGGAGAGAGGGTTTAAGGGTAGCAATCAGCCCCAGCATTTT

clone size: .
D gene: .
J gene: TRBJ1-2
V gene: TRBV7-9
CDR3 protein: CASSSLDRNLYGYTF
CDR3 DNA: TGTGCCAGCAGCTCCCTGGACAGAAACCTCTATGGCTACACCTTC

clone size: .
D gene: .
J gene: TRBJ2-7
V gene: TRBV2
CDR3 protein: CASSAQVNSYEQYF
CDR3 DNA: TGTGCCAGCAGTGCGCAGGTGAATTCCTACGAGCAGTACTTC

clone size: .
D gene: .
J gene: TRBJ2-7
V gene: TRBV2
CDR3 protein: CAVSRGRDYEQYF
CDR3 DNA: TGTGCTGTGAGCCGGGGGCGGGACTACGAGCAGTACTTC

clone size: .
D gene: TRBD2
J gene: TRBJ2-1
V gene: TRBV7-6
CDR3 protein: CASSLEGGPQFF
CDR3 DNA: TGTGCCAGCAGCTTAGAGGGAGGGCCGCAGTTCTTC

clone size: .
D gene: .
J gene: TRBJ1-5
V gene: TRBV6-5
CDR3 protein: CASSYSIAAQPQHF
CDR3 DNA: TGTGCCAGCAGTTACTCGATAGCCGCTCAGCCCCAGCATTTT

clone size: once
D gene: .
J gene: TRBJ2-7
V gene: TRBV5-6
CDR3 protein: CASSSVGDYEQYF
CDR3 DNA: TGTGCCAGCAGCTCGGTTGGGGACTACGAGCAGTACTTC

clone size: .
D gene: .
J gene: TRBJ2-1
V gene: TRBV7-8
CDR3 protein: CASSFYRASPHEQFF
CDR3 DNA: TGTGCCAGCAGCTTCTATCGGGCCAGTCCCCATGAGCAGTTCTTC

clone size: .
D gene: TRBD2
J gene: TRBJ2-7
V gene: TRBV27
CDR3 protein: CASSGLAGGIYEQYF
CDR3 DNA: TGTGCCAGCAGTGGACTAGCGGGAGGGATCTACGAGCAGTACTTC

clone size: .
D gene: .
J gene: TRBJ2-7
V gene: TRBV7-9
CDR3 protein: CASSLLGGGISEQYF
CDR3 DNA: TGTGCCAGCAGCTTACTAGGGGGCGGGATCTCCGAGCAGTACTTC

clone size: .
D gene: .
J gene: TRBJ2-3
V gene: TRBV29-1
CDR3 protein: CSVETGASTDTQYF
CDR3 DNA: TGCAGCGTTGAAACGGGAGCCAGCACAGATACGCAGTATTTT

clone size: .
D gene: .
J gene: TRBJ2-1
V gene: TRBV28
CDR3 protein: CASQGGGEQFF
CDR3 DNA: TGTGCCAGTCAGGGAGGAGGTGAGCAGTTCTTC

clone size: once
D gene: .
J gene: TRBJ2-6
V gene: TRBV5-6
CDR3 protein: CASAPSRNSGANVLTF
CDR3 DNA: TGTGCCAGCGCCCCGTCACGGAACTCTGGGGCCAACGTCCTGACTTTC

clone size: .
D gene: TRBD1
J gene: TRBJ1-5
V gene: TRBV6-5
CDR3 protein: CASSYREGAQPQHF
CDR3 DNA: TGTGCCAGCAGTTACAGAGAGGGGGCTCAGCCCCAGCATTTT

clone size: .
D gene: .
J gene: TRBJ1-1
V gene: TRBV28
CDR3 protein: CASSPRQRKNTEAFF
CDR3 DNA: TGTGCCAGCAGTCCCCGACAGAGAAAGAACACTGAAGCTTTCTTT

clone size: .
D gene: TRBD1
J gene: TRBJ1-4
V gene: TRBV5-1
CDR3 protein: CASSLGWDSHNEKLFF
CDR3 DNA: TGCGCCAGCAGCTTGGGATGGGACAGTCACAATGAAAAACTGTTTTTT

clone size: .
D gene: TRBD2
J gene: TRBJ2-1
V gene: TRBV11-2
CDR3 protein: CASSSDQSSGMLNEQFF
CDR3 DNA: TGTGCCAGCAGCTCTGACCAAAGTAGCGGGATGCTCAATGAGCAGTTCTTC

clone size: few
D gene: .
J gene: TRBJ2-7
V gene: TRBV6-5
CDR3 protein: CASSKDGPYEQYF
CDR3 DNA: TGTGCCAGCAGTAAGGACGGTCCCTACGAGCAGTACTTC

clone size: .
D gene: .
J gene: TRBJ2-7
V gene: TRBV4-1
CDR3 protein: CASSQGRVQYEQYF
CDR3 DNA: TGCGCCAGCAGCCAGGGGCGGGTTCAATACGAGCAGTACTTC

clone size: .
D gene: .
J gene: TRBJ2-7
V gene: TRBV30
CDR3 protein: CAWSDRPYEQYF
CDR3 DNA: TGTGCCTGGAGTGACCGGCCCTACGAGCAGTACTTC

clone size: .
D gene: TRBD1
J gene: TRBJ2-7
V gene: TRBV7-9
CDR3 protein: CASSSGNRGLGYEQYF
CDR3 DNA: TGTGCCAGCAGCTCGGGGAACAGGGGATTGGGCTACGAGCAGTACTTC

clone size: .
D gene: .
J gene: TRBJ2-7
V gene: TRBV9
CDR3 protein: CASSVDPELTTYEQYF
CDR3 DNA: TGTGCCAGCAGCGTAGATCCCGAGTTAACTACCTACGAGCAGTACTTC

clone size: .
D gene: .
J gene: TRBJ1-1
V gene: TRBV13
CDR3 protein: CASSLSGMNTEAFF
CDR3 DNA: TGTGCCAGCAGCTTATCGGGGATGAACACTGAAGCTTTCTTT

clone size: .
D gene: TRBD2
J gene: TRBJ2-1
V gene: TRBV9
CDR3 protein: CASTRGGLNNEQFF
CDR3 DNA: TGTGCCAGCACCCGGGGAGGGCTAAACAATGAGCAGTTCTTC

clone size: .
D gene: .
J gene: TRBJ2-3
V gene: TRBV4-2
CDR3 protein: CASSQVNGESTDTQYF
CDR3 DNA: TGTGCCAGCAGCCAAGTTAACGGGGAGAGCACAGATACGCAGTATTTT

clone size: .
D gene: TRBD2
J gene: TRBJ2-1
V gene: TRBV9
CDR3 protein: CASTGLAGESSYNEQFF
CDR3 DNA: TGTGCCAGCACGGGACTAGCGGGGGAGAGCTCCTACAATGAGCAGTTCTTC

clone size: .
D gene: TRBD2
J gene: TRBJ2-3
V gene: TRBV9
CDR3 protein: CASSPAGGVDTQYF
CDR3 DNA: TGTGCCAGCAGCCCCGCCGGGGGGGTAGATACGCAGTATTTT

clone size: .
D gene: .
J gene: TRBJ2-7
V gene: TRBV13
CDR3 protein: CASSGGTVVSYEQYF
CDR3 DNA: TGTGCCAGCAGCGGGGGGACCGTAGTCTCCTACGAGCAGTACTTC

clone size: .
D gene: .
J gene: TRBJ2-3
V gene: TRBV27
CDR3 protein: CASSSFRGTDTQYF
CDR3 DNA: TGTGCCAGCAGTTCTTTCAGAGGCACAGATACGCAGTATTTT

clone size: .
D gene: .
J gene: TRBJ2-6
V gene: TRBV6-9
CDR3 protein: CASSPTPRQSRANVLTF
CDR3 DNA: TGTGCCAGCAGTCCTACCCCACGACAAAGTCGGGCCAACGTCCTGACTTTC

clone size: .
D gene: TRBD2
J gene: TRBJ2-1
V gene: TRBV7-8
CDR3 protein: CASSVDSGGEYNEQFF
CDR3 DNA: TGTGCCAGCAGCGTCGATAGCGGGGGCGAGTACAATGAGCAGTTCTTC

clone size: .
D gene: .
J gene: TRBJ2-1
V gene: TRBV5-6
CDR3 protein: CASSLGLKGSYNEQFF
CDR3 DNA: TGTGCCAGCAGCTTGGGACTTAAGGGGTCCTACAATGAGCAGTTCTTC